Listed below are T cell receptor beta chains from one sample, sequenced in a study of blood T cell repertoires in COVID-19. Measured with immunoSEQ multiplex PCR; TCRdb has only the in-frame clones, and not every one. The data contain 150,000 or so clones, roughly 84% of them singletons. Sample: peripheral blood. All receptors derive from a woman aged 60-75 years with acute or convalescent COVID-19. The CDR3 runs from the conserved cysteine through the conserved F or W. A D gene is named only where the DNA matches it firmly. Clone size, where shown, is once, few, many, or a class for clones that have expanded.

CDR3 protein	CDR3 DNA	V gene	J gene	D gene	clone size
CASSLQGAGETQYF	TGTGCCAGCAGTTTACAGGGGGCGGGGGAGACCCAGTACTTC	TRBV28	TRBJ2-5	TRBD1	NA
CASSERGYEQYF	TGTGCCAGCAGTGAAAGGGGCTACGAGCAGTACTTC	TRBV2	TRBJ2-7	NA	NA
CASSGGLADYEQYF	TGCGCCAGCAGCGGAGGACTAGCGGATTACGAGCAGTACTTC	TRBV10-1	TRBJ2-7	TRBD2	NA
CASSSRAGGQIQPQHF	TGTGCCAGCAGTTCCCGAGCGGGGGGGCAGATTCAGCCCCAGCATTTT	TRBV28	TRBJ1-5	NA	NA
CASSATSGGAISYNEQFF	TGTGCCAGCAGCGCGACTAGCGGGGGGGCAATCTCCTACAATGAGCAGTTCTTC	TRBV9	TRBJ2-1	TRBD2	NA
CASSSSQGKGTEAFF	TGTGCCAGCAGCTCTTCACAGGGCAAGGGCACTGAAGCTTTCTTT	TRBV11-3	TRBJ1-1	NA	NA
CATSGGLLETQYF	TGTGCCACCAGCGGCGGACTCTTAGAGACCCAGTACTTC	TRBV15	TRBJ2-5	NA	NA
CASSLQGNEKLFF	TGCGCCAGCAGCTTACAGGGGAATGAAAAACTGTTTTTT	TRBV5-1	TRBJ1-4	TRBD1	NA
CASSRLQGGNEQFF	TGTGCCAGCAGCCGTTTACAGGGTGGAAATGAGCAGTTCTTC	TRBV11-2	TRBJ2-1	NA	NA
CASSLSTGLATNEKLFF	TGTGCCAGCAGTTTATCAACAGGACTAGCAACTAATGAAAAACTGTTTTTT	TRBV28	TRBJ1-4	NA	NA
CASSFAGSQETQYF	TGTGCCAGCAGTTTCGCGGGGAGCCAAGAGACCCAGTACTTC	TRBV27	TRBJ2-5	NA	NA
CASSEGGRGYNQPQHF	TGTGCCAGCAGTGAAGGGGGGAGGGGGTACAATCAGCCCCAGCATTTT	TRBV25-1	TRBJ1-5	NA	NA
CASSLAGGPDTQYF	TGTGCCAGCAGTTTAGCGGGGGGGCCAGATACGCAGTATTTT	TRBV6-5	TRBJ2-3	TRBD2	few
CASALQGIAETQYF	TGTGCCAGCGCCCTGCAGGGGATCGCAGAGACCCAGTACTTC	TRBV6-5	TRBJ2-5	NA	NA
CASSYPDRQGSSKSTQYF	TGTGCCAGCAGTTACCCGGATAGACAGGGATCCTCCAAAAGTACGCAGTATTTT	TRBV6-2/TRBV6-3	TRBJ2-3	TRBD1	NA
CASSPPSNTGELFF	TGTGCCAGCTCACCACCGAGTAACACCGGGGAGCTGTTTTTT	TRBV18	TRBJ2-2	NA	NA
CASSSGLGGLEAFF	TGCGCCAGCAGCTCAGGGCTTGGTGGTCTTGAAGCTTTCTTT	TRBV5-1	TRBJ1-1	NA	NA
CASSLRQGYGYTF	TGCGCCAGCAGCTTGCGACAGGGGTATGGCTACACCTTC	TRBV5-1	TRBJ1-2	TRBD1	NA
CASSHTSGATYNEQFF	TGTGCCAGCAGCCATACTAGCGGGGCTACCTACAATGAGCAGTTCTTC	TRBV6-6	TRBJ2-1	TRBD2	NA
CASRRTSGNTIYF	TGTGCCAGTAGGAGAACCTCTGGAAACACCATATATTTT	TRBV19	TRBJ1-3	NA	NA
CASRGQGPPRWNF	TGTGCCAGTAGGGGACAGGGGCCCCCTCGCTGGAATTTT	TRBV19	TRBJ2-3	TRBD1	NA
CASSLDPAGVREQFF	TGTGCCAGCAGCTTAGATCCAGCGGGGGTTCGTGAGCAGTTCTTC	TRBV11-2	TRBJ2-1	TRBD2	NA
CASSDRTSGGAPFGEQFF	TGCGCCAGCAGCGACAGGACTAGCGGGGGGGCACCCTTTGGTGAGCAGTTCTTC	TRBV5-1	TRBJ2-1	TRBD2	NA
CASSEARGQTYGYTF	TGTGCCAGCAGTGAAGCGAGGGGACAAACCTATGGCTACACCTTC	TRBV2	TRBJ1-2	NA	NA
CASSYGAGLAKNIQYF	TGTGCCAGCAGTTACGGGGCAGGGCTAGCCAAAAACATTCAGTACTTC	TRBV6-6	TRBJ2-4	NA	NA
CASSPGTSYEQFF	TGTGCCAGCAGCCCCGGGACTAGCTATGAGCAGTTCTTC	TRBV7-3	TRBJ2-1	TRBD2	NA
CASSQALAGAYNEQFF	TGCGCCAGCAGCCAAGCCTTAGCGGGGGCCTACAATGAGCAGTTCTTC	TRBV4-3	TRBJ2-1	TRBD2	NA
CASSLGQPKAEAFF	TGTGCCAGCAGCTTGGGACAGCCAAAGGCCGAAGCTTTCTTT	TRBV7-9	TRBJ1-1	TRBD1	NA
CASSLWGRSNTGELFF	TGTGCCAGCAGTTTATGGGGCAGATCGAACACCGGGGAGCTGTTTTTT	TRBV28	TRBJ2-2	NA	NA
CATSDTGGSNQPQHF	TGTGCCACCAGTGATACAGGGGGGAGCAATCAGCCCCAGCATTTT	TRBV24-1	TRBJ1-5	TRBD1	NA
CASSPVGASEADTQYF	TGCGCCAGCAGCCCCGTTGGGGCTTCTGAGGCAGATACGCAGTATTTT	TRBV4-1	TRBJ2-3	NA	NA
CASSLGTGPNQPQHF	TGTGCCAGCAGTTTAGGGACAGGGCCCAATCAGCCCCAGCATTTT	TRBV28	TRBJ1-5	TRBD1	NA
CASSVTGDTQYF	TGTGCCAGCAGTGTGACAGGAGATACGCAGTATTTT	TRBV28	TRBJ2-3	NA	once
CASSKQGTEAFF	TGTGCCAGTAGTAAACAGGGAACTGAAGCTTTCTTT	TRBV19	TRBJ1-1	NA	NA
CASSSTGVGDYGYTF	TGTGCCAGCAGTTCCACAGGGGTCGGAGACTATGGCTACACCTTC	TRBV6-5	TRBJ1-2	TRBD1	NA
CAISHGSSGANVLTF	TGTGCCATCAGCCATGGTAGCTCTGGGGCCAACGTCCTGACTTTC	TRBV10-3	TRBJ2-6	NA	NA
CASSLQGNTEAFF	TGTGCCAGCAGTTTGCAGGGTAACACTGAAGCTTTCTTT	TRBV12-3/TRBV12-4	TRBJ1-1	NA	NA
CASSLRGDTQYF	TGTGCCAGCAGCCTAAGGGGAGATACGCAGTATTTT	TRBV6-2/TRBV6-3	TRBJ2-3	NA	NA
CASSAPGTSYEQFF	TGTGCCAGCAGTGCCCCCGGGACAAGTTATGAGCAGTTCTTC	TRBV28	TRBJ2-1	NA	NA
CASSKRSTQKETQYF	TGTGCCAGCAGCAAACGAAGCACACAGAAAGAGACCCAGTACTTC	TRBV3-1/TRBV3-2	TRBJ2-5	NA	NA
CASSLFLFLGNTEAFF	TGTGCCAGCAGCTTGTTCCTCTTTCTAGGGAACACTGAAGCTTTCTTT	TRBV5-6	TRBJ1-1	NA	NA